The 27 T cell receptor beta chains reported below all come from one sample, sequenced in a study of blood T cells in healthy people across ages. It was with a sample-barcoded 5' primer and a J-beta primer mix that a second PCR of about 6 to 12 cycles was run. Via MiXCR, TCRdb re-called the 5' RACE reads, giving one row per CDR3 protein. The sample lists about 1.8 million distinct CDR3 sequences, approximately 50% occurring once. Specimen: blood. All receptors derive from a middle-aged woman in good health.

The chain carries TRBV19 and TRBJ2-1, with 7 positions matching TRBD2. Germline loops: CDR1 LNHDA, CDR2 SQIVND (reference sequence). V dropped 0 bases and J dropped 6; count of bases not matched to a gene: 8. The length of the CDR3 is 16 residues. CDR3 protein: CASSIEGQRGGNEQFF. The DNA for the CDR3 is TGTGCCAGTAGTATAGAAGGCCAGCGGGGCGGCAATGAGCAGTTCTTC. Variable domain in full (rest from reference TRBV19 and TRBJ2-1): DGGITQSPKYLFRKEGQNVTLSCEQNLNHDAMYWYRQDPGQGLRLIYYSQIVNDFQKGDIAEGYSVSREKKESFPLTVTSAQKNPTAFYLCASSIEGQRGGNEQFFGPGTRLTVL.

This rearrangement joins TRBV6-1 to TRBJ2-7; possibly TRBD1 for D (5 bases). With 4 bases removed from V and 0 bases from J, the gap between germline ends came to 22 bases. CDR3 size: 18 residues. Germline loops: CDR1 MNHNS, CDR2 SASEGT. As DNA, the CDR3 is TGTGCCAGCAGTGCATCCCCTCTGGGGCCAGGGATCTCCTACGAGCAGTACTTC. It is translated as CASSASPLGPGISYEQYF.

Only a few counts were recorded for this clonotype. V and J are TRBV3-1 and TRBJ2-5; D might be TRBD1 or TRBD2, each matching 5 bases. This CDR3 has 17 amino acids. Deletions cut 2 bases from V and 2 bases from J, with 18 bases between. Germline CDR1 and CDR2: LGHDT and YNNKEL (reference sequence). For the CDR3, the DNA is TGTGCCAGCAGCCAACTAAAAATGGGGGTAAATCAAGAGACCCAGTACTTC. Translation: CASSQLKMGVNQETQYF.

This chain uses TRBV5-6 with TRBJ2-5; TRBD1 is a possible D gene (6 bases). The germline CDR1 and CDR2 sequences are SGHDT and YYEEEE. The length of the CDR3 is 15 residues. Trimming stripped 0 bases from V and 5 bases from J, with 14 bases between. The CDR3 region is CASSLGGGAEETQYF. For the CDR3, the DNA is TGTGCCAGCAGCTTGGGTGGGGGCGCGGAGGAGACCCAGTACTTC.

This clonotype was recorded a few times. The rearrangement links TRBV7-9 to TRBJ2-1; D possibly corresponds to TRBD2 (6 bases). V was trimmed by 6 bases and J by 1 base, leaving 13 bases between them. CDR1 is SEHNR, CDR2 FQNEAQ, per germline (reference sequence). This CDR3 comprises 15 residues. The CDR3 sequence: CASSFISGSYNEQFF. The CDR3 DNA follows: TGTGCCAGCAGTTTTATTAGCGGTTCCTACAATGAGCAGTTCTTC. The full variable domain, in which reference TRBV7-9 and TRBJ2-1 provide the parts outside the CDR3, is DTGVSQNPRHKITKRGQNVTFRCDPISEHNRLYWYRQTLGQGPEFLTYFQNEAQLEKSRLLSDRFSAERPKGSFSTLEIQRTEQGDSAMYLCASSFISGSYNEQFFGPGTRLTVL.

V gene TRBV15 combines with J gene TRBJ2-5; 9 bases align to TRBD1. This CDR3 region has 15 residues. CDR1 and CDR2 (germline): LNHNV, YYDKDF (reference sequence). Trimming at V came to 1 base and at J to 2 bases, leaving 2 bases not matched to a gene. The CDR3 is CATSRAGQGQETQYF. CDR3 DNA: TGTGCCACCAGCAGAGCGGGACAGGGACAAGAGACCCAGTACTTC.

The chain is built from TRBV4-2 and TRBJ2-7; tentative D call: TRBD1 (5 bases). Germline V gives CDR1 LGHNA, CDR2 YNFKEQ. The CDR3 is 16 amino acids. V shed 1 base and J shed 6 bases, with 19 bases lying between them. This chain's CDR3 is CASSQVGQGVNSEQYF. The CDR3, as DNA: TGTGCCAGCAGCCAAGTCGGTCAAGGGGTTAATTCCGAGCAGTACTTC.

This clonotype was seen just once. An end of the junction differs from the germline gene, which may be a read error. V is TRBV6-2 or TRBV6-3 and J is TRBJ2-3; D call uncertain. Germline loops: CDR1 MNHEY, CDR2 SVGEGT. CDR3 size: 14 residues. CDR3 in DNA: TGTGCCAGCTGTTACGGGCAGCCCTCAGATACGCAGTATTTT. Its translation: CASCYGQPSDTQYF.

There are a few counts of this clonotype. The V call is TRBV9, the J call TRBJ2-1; 10 nucleotides align to TRBD1. The CDR3 has 15 residues. CDR1 and CDR2 from the germline V gene are SGDLS and YYNGEE. V shed 2 bases, J shed 8 bases, and the junction held 7 bases outside the gene matches. Written as DNA, the CDR3 is TGTGCCAGCAGCGTCGGGGGACAGGGGACGGATGAGCAGTTCTTC. It yields the protein CASSVGGQGTDEQFF.

V gene TRBV12-3 or TRBV12-4 combines with J gene TRBJ1-2, with D unclear. With 2 bases removed from V and 7 bases from J, the gap between germline ends came to 17 bases. The CDR3 covers 15 residues. This CDR3 is CASSLKEGNYGGYTF. Here the CDR3 DNA reads TGTGCCAGCAGTTTAAAGGAGGGAAACTATGGTGGCTACACCTTC.

V gene TRBV12-3 or TRBV12-4 combines with J gene TRBJ1-2; D is unresolved. The V end was cut by 7 bases, the J end by 5 bases, with 20 bases between. The length of the CDR3 is 15 residues. The CDR3: CASTPASRLSYGYTF. As DNA, the CDR3 is TGTGCCAGCACCCCCGCGTCGAGACTTTCTTATGGCTACACCTTC.

This chain joins TRBV7-2 and TRBJ2-3, with D possibly being TRBD1 (5 bases). V was shortened by 2 bases and J by 5 bases, with 8 bases between the two germline ends. In germline, CDR1 is SGHTA, CDR2 FQGNSA. The length of the CDR3 is 13 residues. This chain's CDR3 is CASSLMGRDTQYF. Here the CDR3 DNA reads TGTGCCAGCAGCTTAATGGGGCGAGATACGCAGTATTTT.

This clonotype was detected only a few times. CDR3 in DNA: TGCGCCAGCAGCTTGGTACAGGGGCCCCACAATGAGCAGTTCTTC. It translates to CASSLVQGPHNEQFF. The gene calls are TRBV5-1 and TRBJ2-1; 7 nucleotides agree with TRBD1. Germline V lookup: CDR1 SGHRS, CDR2 YFSETQ. The V segment lost 0 bases and the J segment 5 bases; nucleotides outside the gene matches: 5. The CDR3 length is 15 residues.

This clonotype occurred a few times. J is TRBJ1-2 and V is TRBV7-2, with 11 bases matching TRBD1. Trimming took 5 bases from V and 8 from J; bases not matched to a gene: 7. Looked up from germline, CDR1 is SGHTA and CDR2 is FQGNSA. The CDR3 has 14 amino acids. This chain's CDR3 is CASSRGGQGGGYTF. The CDR3 DNA reads as TGTGCCAGCAGCCGAGGGGGACAGGGGGGCGGCTACACCTTC. Combining the CDR3 with reference TRBV7-2 and TRBJ1-2 gives the whole variable domain GAGVSQSPSNKVTEKGKDVELRCDPISGHTALYWYRQSLGQGLEFLIYFQGNSAPDKSGLPSDRFSAERTGGSVSTLTIQRTQQEDSAVYLCASSRGGQGGGYTFGSGTRLTVV.

This clonotype was seen only a few times. The genes are TRBV20-1 and TRBJ1-2; D remains ambiguous. V lost 0 bases, J lost 4 bases, and 18 bases lay in between. The germline V gene has CDR1 DFQATT and CDR2 SNEGSKA (reference sequence). This CDR3 contains 16 residues. The CDR3: CSARDRNLPHSYGYTF. In nucleotides, the CDR3 is TGCAGTGCTAGAGATAGGAACCTCCCACACAGCTATGGCTACACCTTC.

The V and J genes are TRBV20-1 and TRBJ1-2; weak D call: TRBD1 (6 bases). This CDR3 has 14 residues. CDR1 is DFQATT, CDR2 SNEGSKA, per germline (reference sequence). Trimming shortened V by 1 base and J by 3 bases, and 12 bases separated the two germline ends. CDR3 sequence: CSARGQDSHYGYTF. For the CDR3, the DNA is TGCAGTGCTAGAGGTCAGGACAGTCACTATGGCTACACCTTC.

This chain joins TRBV11-2 and TRBJ2-1; 8 bases are shared with TRBD2. Germline V CDR1 and CDR2: SGHAT, FQNNGV. V lost 3 bases to trimming and J lost 1 base; unmatched junction nucleotides: 20. The CDR3 contains 21 residues. DNA of the CDR3: TGTGCCAGCAGCTTCCCCCGCGGGGGGTCCACAAAAAATAGTTCCTACAATGAGCAGTTCTTC. As protein: CASSFPRGGSTKNSSYNEQFF.

J is TRBJ1-2 and V is TRBV20-1; TRBD1 matches 8 bases. CDR3 size: 11 residues. The V gene end was trimmed by 4 bases and the J gene end by 8 bases; junction bases not matched to a gene: 3. CDR1 is DFQATT, CDR2 SNEGSKA, per germline (reference sequence). The CDR3 DNA sequence: TGCAGTGCTATAGACAGGGGAGGCTACACCTTC. As protein: CSAIDRGGYTF.

This clonotype was observed a handful of times. The genes are TRBV7-2 and TRBJ2-7; perhaps D is TRBD1 or TRBD2 (7 bases each). Germline CDR1 SGHTA, CDR2 FQGNSA. V was shortened by 2 bases and J by 3 bases, with 14 bases between the two germline ends. The CDR3 runs 15 residues. The CDR3 nucleotides read TGTGCCAGCAGCTTACAGGGGGGGGGATACTACGAGCAGTACTTC. Translating gives CASSLQGGGYYEQYF.

V gene TRBV12-3 or TRBV12-4 combines with J gene TRBJ1-2, with D possibly being TRBD1 (5 bases). This CDR3 has 13 amino acids. The V end lost 6 bases, the J end lost 4 bases, and 12 bases lay between the germline ends. The CDR3 loop is CASSPTEFYGYTF. The CDR3 coding sequence is TGTGCCAGCAGCCCGACAGAATTCTATGGCTACACCTTC.

This chain uses TRBV9 with TRBJ2-1, with D possibly TRBD2 on 6 matching bases. This CDR3 has 15 amino acids. V was cut by 3 bases and J by 6 bases, with 16 bases left in between. Germline values: CDR1 SGDLS, CDR2 YYNGEE. The CDR3 sequence is CASSEALGTFNEQFF. CDR3 bases: TGTGCCAGCAGCGAAGCTCTTGGGACTTTCAATGAGCAGTTCTTC. Full variable domain (remainder filled in from reference TRBV9 and TRBJ2-1): DSGVTQTPKHLITATGQRVTLRCSPRSGDLSVYWYQQSLDQGLQFLIQYYNGEERAKGNILERFSAQQFPDLHSELNLSSLELGDSALYFCASSEALGTFNEQFFGPGTRLTVL.

The chain carries TRBV20-1 and TRBJ2-7; 7 nucleotides align to TRBD1. The CDR3 is 14 residues long. Unmatched junction bases numbered 10, after V lost 6 bases and J lost 2 bases. CDR1 DFQATT and CDR2 SNEGSKA come from the germline V gene (reference sequence). The CDR3 region is CSAQDRLMPYEQYF. The CDR3 nucleotides are TGCAGTGCCCAGGACAGGTTAATGCCCTACGAGCAGTACTTC.

The chain is built from TRBV28 and TRBJ2-5, with D maybe TRBD2 (6 bases). The CDR3 extends over 15 amino acids. Trimming removed 6 bases at V and 1 base at J, with 15 bases between. Germline V gene lookup returns CDR1 MDHEN and CDR2 SYDVKM. Written as DNA, the CDR3 is TGTGCCAGCAGCAAGGGAGGATTACGCCAAGAGACCCAGTACTTC. Its translation: CASSKGGLRQETQYF. Variable domain in full (rest from reference TRBV28 and TRBJ2-5): DVKVTQSSRYLVKRTGEKVFLECVQDMDHENMFWYRQDPGLGLRLIYFSYDVKMKEKGDIPEGYSVSREKKERFSLILESASTNQTSMYLCASSKGGLRQETQYFGPGTRLLVL.

The V and J genes are TRBV6-5 and TRBJ2-5; D is uncertain. V lost 6 bases and J 0 bases, leaving 8 bases between the germline ends. This CDR3 has 13 amino acids. Germline assignment: CDR1 MNHEY and CDR2 SVGAGI. Here the CDR3 reads CASRKRNQETQYF. For the CDR3, the DNA is TGTGCCAGCAGAAAAAGAAACCAAGAGACCCAGTACTTC.

This clonotype showed up just a few times. The chain has TRBV12-3 or TRBV12-4 and TRBJ1-1; 8 bases fit TRBD1. With V trimmed by 3 bases and J by 0 bases, 6 bases remained unmatched. The length of the CDR3 is 16 residues. As DNA, the CDR3 is TGTGCCAGCAGTTTTAATCCAGGGGGCATGAACACTGAAGCTTTCTTT. Its translation: CASSFNPGGMNTEAFF.

This clonotype was seen a few times. The chain joins TRBV4-3 to TRBJ1-6; 9 nucleotides agree with TRBD1. This CDR3 region has 13 residues. Germline V CDR1 and CDR2: LGHNA, YSLEER. V gave up 5 bases and J gave up 10 bases; unmatched junction bases: 3. The CDR3 region is CASSADRGSPLHF. The CDR3 DNA reads as TGCGCCAGCAGCGCGGACAGGGGATCACCCCTCCACTTT.

This clonotype was seen repeatedly, ten times or more. This sequence joins TRBV5-1 and TRBJ2-1, with D perhaps matching TRBD2 (5 bases). The V end was cut by 0 bases, the J end by 9 bases, with 7 bases between. The CDR3 is 12 amino acids. The germline V gene encodes CDR1 SGHRS and CDR2 YFSETQ. The CDR3 protein is CASSLGGSEQFF. CDR3 DNA sequence: TGCGCCAGCAGCTTGGGAGGGAGTGAGCAGTTCTTC.